The text below deals with one TCR beta chain. The data originate from a study of blood T cell repertoires in COVID-19. On the study more broadly: T cells, B-cell-depleted T cells, or PBMCs provided the cDNA or gDNA that served as material.

Residents of around 24 US areas, aged about 18 to 95 years, made up the participants. Cohort 3 recovery required two negative PCRs, clearance, or symptom resolution. Repertoires were generated with immunoSEQ multiplex PCR, while TCRdb's copy carries only in-frame clones and drops some. Of some 490,000 clones listed, around nine tenths are singletons. The V gene end was trimmed by 2 bases and the J gene end by 4 bases; junction bases not matched to a gene: 8. The germline V gene encodes CDR1 SNHLY and CDR2 FYNNEI. This CDR3 spans 15 amino acids. The sequenced sample was PBMCs or T cells enriched from blood (not recorded which). This sequence was found in a woman aged 60-70 years who had recovered from COVID-19. The chain recombines TRBV2 with TRBJ2-7; 7 bases fit TRBD1. CDR3 coding DNA: TGTGCCAGCAGTGAAAAGGCAGGGGGAACTTACGAGCAGTACTTC. Translation: CASSEKAGGTYEQYF. Full variable domain (remainder filled in from reference TRBV2 and TRBJ2-7): EPEVTQTPSHQVTQMGQEVILRCVPISNHLYFYWYRQILGQKVEFLVSFYNNEISEKSEIFDDQFSVERPDGSNFTLKIRSTKLEDSAMYFCASSEKAGGTYEQYFGPGTRLTVT.